In its sample, the clone carrying this TCR beta chain was seen many times. This specimen comes from a study of response to subunit inactivated influenza vaccine. TCRdb fed the RT-PCR reads into MiXCR, producing one record per CDR3 protein. This table holds 500,000 to 600,000 distinct CDR3 sequences, 6% to 9% found once. Material: PBMCs from blood, obtained about 23 months after vaccination. This TCR was sampled from a man between 50 and 70 years old who received an inactivated influenza vaccine.

The CDR3 DNA reads as TGCGCCAGCAGCCGGACTAGCGGGGGGGAAACAGATACGCAGTATTTT. It yields the protein CASSRTSGGETDTQYF. The chain joins TRBV5-1 to TRBJ2-3, with 15 positions matching TRBD2. CDR3 length equals 16 residues. J gave up 3 bases and V 4 bases, and 3 bases lay outside the gene matches. Germline V gene lookup returns CDR1 SGHRS and CDR2 YFSETQ.